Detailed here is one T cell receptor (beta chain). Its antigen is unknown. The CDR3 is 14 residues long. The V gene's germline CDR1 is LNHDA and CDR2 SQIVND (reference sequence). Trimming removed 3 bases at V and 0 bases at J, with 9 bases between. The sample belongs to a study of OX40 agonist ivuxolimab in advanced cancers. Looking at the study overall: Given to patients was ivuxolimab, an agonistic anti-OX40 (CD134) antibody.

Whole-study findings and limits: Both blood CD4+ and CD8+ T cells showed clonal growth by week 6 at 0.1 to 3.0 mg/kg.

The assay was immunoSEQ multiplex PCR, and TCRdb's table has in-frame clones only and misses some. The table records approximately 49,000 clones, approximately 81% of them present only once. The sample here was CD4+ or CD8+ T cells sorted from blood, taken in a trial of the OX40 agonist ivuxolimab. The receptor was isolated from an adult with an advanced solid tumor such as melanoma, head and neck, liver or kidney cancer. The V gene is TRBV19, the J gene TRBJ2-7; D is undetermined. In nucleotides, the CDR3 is TGTGCCAGTAGTATTAAGGGAACCTCCTACGAGCAGTACTTC. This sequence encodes CASSIKGTSYEQYF.